What follows are 19 T cell receptor delta chains derived from one specimen sequenced in a study of γδ T cells in repeated Plasmodium falciparum infection. Vgamma9/Vdelta2+ and Vdelta2-negative gammadelta T cells were flow-sorted from PBMC for bulk sequencing. TCRdb applied CATT to the multiplex PCR reads for clone calling. This table holds more than 70,000 delta-chain clones, roughly 0.98% found once. Input material: gamma-delta T cells from blood. The source of these receptors is a pool of human donors (malaria-infected and uninfected, not separated).

With regard to this clone: This is likely an artifact of a read error, given a far larger clone one base away. The same CDR3 can be traced to other DNA sequences in this sample. The chain joins TRDV1 to TRDJ1, with D perhaps TRDD2 or TRDD3 (7 bases each). As TCRdb names no J gene, one was assigned here on the basis of a DNA match to germline. CDR3 length: 22 amino acids. Germline CDR1 reads TSWWSYY; CDR2 reads QGS. The CDR3 DNA reads as TGCGCTCTTGGGGAACTCGTAGGGTTTACGAATGGGGGACCTTCCTACACCGATAAACTCATCTTT. Translated, it gives CALGELVGFTNGGPSYTDKLIF.

This clone occurred a few times. TCRdb's listed protein matches a much larger clone and diverges from this DNA's translation at residue 12, likely through a read error; the protein shown comes from the DNA. V usage is TRDV1 and J usage is TRDJ1; D ambiguous. No J gene was available from TCRdb, and it was assigned here by a germline match of the DNA. V dropped 4 bases and J dropped 7 bases, with 22 bases sitting between them. This CDR3 is 16 amino acids long. Germline values: CDR1 TSWWSYY, CDR2 QGS. The CDR3 DNA is TGTGCTCTTGGGGGTACTTCTCCACCAACCAACGGTAAACTCATCTTT. As protein: CALGGTSPPTNGKLIF.

As concerns this clone: Given a far larger clone just one base away, this is likely a sequencing read error. This CDR3 is also generated by other DNA sequences in the sample. The V call is TRDV1, the J call TRDJ1, with 9 bases identical to TRDD3. TCRdb offers no J gene call, so here the DNA was matched to germline to obtain one. The germline V gene encodes CDR1 TSWWSYY and CDR2 QGS. The CDR3 is made up of 16 amino acids. CDR3 nucleotide sequence: TGTGCTCTAGGGGAACTAGGGGGGATACACACCGATAAACTCATCTTT. This translates into CALGELGGIHTDKLIF.

This clone was picked up a small number of times. Translating this DNA gives a protein that differs at residue 9 from the TCRdb one, which belongs to a much larger clone; a read error is likely, and the protein shown is this translation. The chain joins TRDV2 to TRDJ1; TRDD3 might be the D (6 bases). V lost 1 base and J lost 0, with 14 bases in between. CDR3 length: 16 amino acids. Germline V gene data show CDR1 as GEAIGNYY and CDR2 as EKD. DNA of the CDR3: TGTGCCTGTGACACGCGGTGGGGGCCCTACACCGATAAACTCATCTTT. It is translated as CACDTRWGPYTDKLIF.

On this clone itself: The protein recorded in TCRdb matches a much larger clone and deviates from this DNA's translation at residue 8, suggesting a read error; the protein here is obtained by translating the DNA. This chain joins TRDV2 and TRDJ3; no clear D. The J gene, absent from TCRdb, was called here by matching the DNA to germline. V was shortened by 5 bases and J by 0 bases, with 16 bases between the two germline ends. This CDR3 has 18 residues. CDR1 and CDR2 from the germline V gene are GEAIGNYY and EKD. CDR3 residues: CACVHRGARSWDTRQMFF. The DNA of the CDR3 is TGTGCCTGTGTACACCGCGGGGCACGCTCCTGGGACACCCGACAGATGTTTTTC.

In this sample, this clone turned up a few times. For this DNA, TCRdb reports the protein of a much larger clone, which diverges at residue 18, most likely from a read error; the protein presented here is translated directly from the DNA. This chain joins TRDV1 and TRDJ1; TRDD3 is a possible D gene (6 bases). This CDR3 has 21 amino acids. The germline V and J ends were trimmed by 1 base and 9 bases, with 36 bases remaining between them. Germline CDR1 and CDR2: TSWWSYY and QGS. DNA for the CDR3: TGTGCTCTTGGGGAACGAGAGCGCCTACATTCGAACGGGGGGGAACTGCCCGAACTCATCTTT. Translated: CALGERERLHSNGGELPELIF.

This clone has a handful of counts. It is likely a read error: a sequence one base away is far more abundant. The sample contains more than one DNA sequence encoding this CDR3. The rearrangement joins TRDV2 to TRDJ1; 10 positions agree with TRDD3. Since TCRdb gives no J gene, matching the DNA to germline was used here to assign it. Germline V gives CDR1 GEAIGNYY, CDR2 EKD. Trimming removed 4 bases from V and 0 bases from J; junction bases left unmatched: 34. This CDR3 is built from 25 residues. The CDR3 loop reads CACEGLPTFPSLGDPIVYNTDKLIF. The CDR3 DNA reads as TGTGCCTGTGAGGGCCTCCCTACGTTTCCATCACTGGGGGATCCCATTGTATATAACACCGATAAACTCATCTTT.

About this clone: This likely reflects a read error, since a far larger clone is one base away. Other DNA sequences from this sample encode an identical CDR3 as well. The V gene is TRDV2, the J gene TRDJ1; 12 nucleotides agree with TRDD3. The J gene, left out of TCRdb, was set here by checking the DNA against germline. V lost 0 bases to trimming and J lost 5 bases; unmatched junction nucleotides: 12. Germline V gives CDR1 GEAIGNYY, CDR2 EKD. CDR3 length: 18 residues. CDR3 region: CACDTLAGGYARTDKLIF. The CDR3 DNA reads TGTGCCTGTGACACCCTGGCTGGGGGATACGCCCGCACTGATAAACTCATCTTT.

This clone has more than one count but fewer than ten. TCRdb's protein, taken from a much larger clone, differs from this DNA's translation at residues 7 and 8, likely owing to a read error; the protein displayed comes from the DNA. The CDR3 reads CALGELAVLNAWGNKSPSRRTDKLIF. DNA of the CDR3: TGTGCTCTTGGGGAACTAGCCGTCCTAAATGCCTGGGGAAACAAATCGCCATCAAGGAGGACCGATAAACTCATCTTT. The V call is TRDV1, the J call TRDJ1; perhaps TRDD3 as D (6 bases). V gave up 0 bases and J gave up 2 bases, with 43 bases separating them. Germline CDR1 reads TSWWSYY; CDR2 reads QGS. This CDR3 comprises 26 residues.

This clone occurred many times. For this DNA, TCRdb reports the protein of a much larger clone, which diverges at residue 6, most likely from a read error; the protein presented here is translated directly from the DNA. V is TRDV2 and J is TRDJ1, with a tentative D call TRDD3 (5 bases). Trimming left V 1 base short and J 3 bases short, with 17 bases between. Germline V gene lookup returns CDR1 GEAIGNYY and CDR2 EKD. CDR3 length: 16 amino acids. The CDR3 here is CACDTPGARGADKLIF. CDR3 sequence (DNA): TGTGCCTGTGACACACCGGGGGCCCGAGGGGCCGATAAACTCATCTTT.

Only a few counts were recorded for this clone. A read error is likely here: a far larger clone is one base away. The identical CDR3 is also encoded by other nucleotide sequences in the sample. The V gene is TRDV1; the J gene was not called; the table's TRDD3 call for D was not verified on the DNA. From germline, CDR1 is TSWWSYY and CDR2 QGS. The CDR3 consists of 22 residues. CDR3 protein: CALGECTPRYWGIDGITDKLIF. The CDR3 bases are TGTGCTCTTGGGGAATGTACCCCCCGCTACTGGGGGATAGACGGAATCACCGATAAACTCATCTTC.

This clone was counted many times. At the DNA level, this CDR3 is encoded by other sequences in the same sample as well. The chain links TRDV1 to TRDJ1; TRDD3 agrees at 13 bases. The CDR3 has 21 residues. Trimming removed 0 bases from V and 2 bases from J; junction bases left unmatched: 15. Germline assignment: CDR1 TSWWSYY and CDR2 QGS. CDR3 residues: CALGELIRPVLGDTRTDKLIF. CDR3 nucleotides: TGTGCTCTTGGGGAACTTATCCGACCCGTACTGGGGGATACGAGAACCGATAAACTCATCTTT.

This clone was found many times. One base separates it from a far larger clone, so it is likely a read error. Other DNA sequences of this sample code for an identical CDR3. The chain links TRDV2 to TRDJ1; a weak D match, TRDD3 (7 bases). The J gene, missing from TCRdb, was assigned here through DNA to germline matching. Germline V gives CDR1 GEAIGNYY, CDR2 EKD. The CDR3 has 19 residues. Trimming removed 7 bases at V and 8 bases at J, with 37 bases between. CDR3 loop: CACDPLGGAPSEVDSKLIF. DNA for the CDR3: TGTGCCTGCGACCCCCTGGGGGGGGCCCCTTCCGAGGTGGACAGCAAACTCATCTTT.

As to this clone: The protein held in TCRdb is that of a much larger clone and does not match this DNA's translation at residue 9, likely because of a read error; the protein shown is translated from the DNA. V is TRDV2 and J is TRDJ1, with 7 nucleotides matching TRDD3. Here the J gene came from matching the DNA to germline, since TCRdb omits it. This CDR3 spans 19 amino acids. J gave up 4 bases and V 6 bases, and 25 bases lay outside the gene matches. From germline, CDR1 is GEAIGNYY and CDR2 EKD. The CDR3 bases are TGTGCCTGTAATGGCGTACTGGGGAATACGAGCCTCGACAGCGATAAACTCATCTTT. It translates to CACNGVLGNTSLDSDKLIF.

On this clone itself: The protein that TCRdb holds for this DNA derives from a much larger clone and differs from the translated DNA at residue 9, which likely indicates a read error; the protein shown here is translated from the DNA. The chain has TRDV2 and TRDJ1; the match to TRDD2 covers 8 bases. No J segment appears in TCRdb, so it was assigned here by matching the sequence to germline. The V segment lost 1 base and the J segment 2 bases; nucleotides outside the gene matches: 23. CDR1 GEAIGNYY and CDR2 EKD come from the germline V gene. This CDR3 comprises 21 residues. CDR3 nucleotide sequence: TGTGCCTGTGACACGCTCCTTCCTAAATTGGTGGTTGGCTCCGCAACCGATAAACTCATCTTT. Protein product: CACDTLLPKLVVGSATDKLIF.

As regards this clone: This likely stems from a read error, as it lies one base from a far larger clone. The same CDR3 also results from other DNA sequences found in this sample. The chain combines TRDV1 with TRDJ1; 9 positions match TRDD3. TCRdb records no J gene; here it was assigned by comparing the DNA to germline. This CDR3 has 18 amino acids. Germline V gene data show CDR1 as TSWWSYY and CDR2 as QGS. The V segment lost 6 bases and the J segment 0 bases; nucleotides outside the gene matches: 14. CDR3 nucleotide sequence: TGTGCTCTTGGATTCTACGAATCTGGGGGATTGTACACCGATAAACTCATCTTT. Translating it yields CALGFYESGGLYTDKLIF.

In this sample, this clone turned up many times. This chain connects TRDV2 to TRDJ2; TRDD3 agrees at 9 bases. The germline CDR1 and CDR2 sequences are GEAIGNYY and EKD. Trimming removed 1 base from V and 0 bases from J; junction bases left unmatched: 11. CDR3 length: 19 amino acids. CDR3 protein: CACDTVAAGGSSLTAQLFF. For the CDR3, the DNA is TGTGCCTGTGACACGGTCGCGGCTGGGGGATCATCTTTGACAGCACAACTCTTCTTT.

This clone was observed at least ten times. TCRdb shows a much larger clone's protein in place of this DNA's translation, and the two differ at residue 3, likely through a read error; the protein shown is translated from the DNA. V is TRDV1 and J is TRDJ1; weak D call: TRDD3 (7 bases). The CDR3 is made up of 19 amino acids. Germline V CDR1 and CDR2: TSWWSYY, QGS. CDR3 protein: CAPGEEVLRAWGLEVKLIF. For the CDR3, the DNA is TGTGCTCCTGGGGAAGAAGTCCTACGGGCCTGGGGGCTTGAAGTTAAACTCATCTTT.

As to this clone: A far larger clone is off by one base, so a read error is likely. The same CDR3 is also encoded by other DNA sequences in this sample. The chain recombines TRDV1 with TRDJ1; D may be TRDD3 (6 bases). No J segment appears in TCRdb, so it was assigned here by matching the sequence to germline. Germline loops: CDR1 TSWWSYY, CDR2 QGS. The CDR3 contains 16 residues. CDR3 nucleotide sequence: TGTGCTCTCGGGGATCCCGGGCGCGCGATGGGGGATAAACTCATCTTT. It codes for CALGDPGRAMGDKLIF.